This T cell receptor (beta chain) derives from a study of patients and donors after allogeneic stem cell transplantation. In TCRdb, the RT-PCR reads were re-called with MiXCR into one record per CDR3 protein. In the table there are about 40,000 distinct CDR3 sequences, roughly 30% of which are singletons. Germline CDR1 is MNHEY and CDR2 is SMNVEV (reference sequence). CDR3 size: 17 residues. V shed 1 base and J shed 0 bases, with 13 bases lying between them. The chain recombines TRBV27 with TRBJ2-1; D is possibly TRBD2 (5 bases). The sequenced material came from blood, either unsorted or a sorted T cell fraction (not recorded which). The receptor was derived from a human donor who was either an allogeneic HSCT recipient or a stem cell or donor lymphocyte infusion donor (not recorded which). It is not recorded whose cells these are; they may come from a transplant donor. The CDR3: CASSLYLPGSSYNEQFF. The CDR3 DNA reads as TGTGCCAGCAGTTTATATCTCCCGGGGAGCTCCTACAATGAGCAGTTCTTC.